These 22 T cell receptor beta chains were all obtained from the same sample, sequenced in a study of graft-versus-host responses after intestinal transplantation. Here immunoSEQ multiplex PCR was the method, and the copy in TCRdb shows in-frame clones only, minus some. This sample has some 84,000 clones; roughly four fifths occur once, and the top ten carry roughly 0.83%. Their cognate antigens are unknown. The sequencing here drew on unstimulated CD4+ T cells sorted from spleen or lymph node cells, taken before intestinal transplant. Every receptor here comes from a human donor who received an intestinal transplant.

The V and J genes are TRBV28 and TRBJ1-3, with D uncertain. Germline V gene data show CDR1 as MDHEN and CDR2 as SYDVKM. CDR3 length: 16 residues. V shed 2 bases and J shed 4 bases, with 15 bases lying between them. Here the CDR3 DNA reads TGTGCCAGCAGTTTACCCTCTGGAGGAGCAGGAAACACCATATATTTT. Translation: CASSLPSGGAGNTIYF.

This sequence joins TRBV19 and TRBJ1-6; TRBD1 matches 7 bases. Trimming removed 4 bases from V and 9 bases from J; junction bases left unmatched: 3. Germline assignment: CDR1 LNHDA and CDR2 SQIVND (reference sequence). This CDR3 contains 13 residues. CDR3 DNA sequence: TGTGCCAGTAGTAGACAGGGAGGTTCACCCCTCCACTTT. Residues: CASSRQGGSPLHF.

DNA for the CDR3: TGTGCCAGCCGCTACCCGGGGGGGCGCCGCCCAGATACGCAGTATTTT. Translation gives CASRYPGGRRPDTQYF. The V and J genes are TRBV13 and TRBJ2-3, with 8 bases matching TRBD2. Trimming removed 8 bases from V and 4 bases from J; junction bases left unmatched: 14. The CDR3 sequence is 16 residues long. Germline CDR1 and CDR2: PRHDT and FYEKMQ (reference sequence).

The V call is TRBV11-2, the J call TRBJ2-7; TRBD2 aligns across 9 bases. Losses at the gene ends were 1 base for V and 3 bases for J; bases not matched to a gene: 10. CDR3 size: 17 residues. Germline CDR1 is SGHAT and CDR2 is FQNNGV. CDR3 loop: CASSLVLGTSFIYEQYF. CDR3 coding DNA: TGTGCCAGCAGCTTAGTCCTAGGGACTAGCTTTATCTACGAGCAGTACTTC.

A remark on this clone: The sample contains more than one DNA sequence encoding this CDR3. The gene calls are TRBV27 and TRBJ2-3; the D gene is possibly TRBD2 (5 bases). Germline lookup yields CDR1 MNHEY and CDR2 SMNVEV (reference sequence). Trimming shortened V by 3 bases and J by 1 base, and 5 bases separated the two germline ends. This CDR3 region has 13 residues. The CDR3 nucleotides read TGTGCCAGCAGTTTGCGGGGCACAGATACGCAGTATTTT. It codes for CASSLRGTDTQYF.

The chain carries TRBV7-9 and TRBJ1-1, with D perhaps TRBD1 (6 bases). V was cut by 5 bases and J by 6 bases, with 19 bases left in between. Looked up from germline, CDR1 is SEHNR and CDR2 is FQNEAQ (reference sequence). CDR3 size: 15 residues. The CDR3 loop reads CASSAHDRMVAEAFF. DNA of the CDR3: TGTGCCAGCAGCGCGCACGACAGGATGGTAGCTGAAGCTTTCTTT.

DNA of the CDR3: TGTGCCAGCAGCGTAGCGTCTAGCGGGGGGGTGCAGTTCTTC. Translation gives CASSVASSGGVQFF. The V gene is TRBV9, the J gene TRBJ2-1; TRBD2 matches 12 bases. CDR1 SGDLS and CDR2 YYNGEE come from the germline V gene. CDR3 length: 14 amino acids. With V trimmed by 0 bases and J by 12 bases, 4 bases remained unmatched. Drawing the rest from reference TRBV9 and TRBJ2-1, the complete variable domain is DSGVTQTPKHLITATGQRVTLRCSPRSGDLSVYWYQQSLDQGLQFLIQYYNGEERAKGNILERFSAQQFPDLHSELNLSSLELGDSALYFCASSVASSGGVQFFGPGTRLTVL.

The chain combines TRBV15 with TRBJ1-3; D is perhaps TRBD1 (6 bases). CDR3 length: 20 amino acids. Germline values: CDR1 LNHNV, CDR2 YYDKDF (reference sequence). The V end lost 0 bases, the J end lost 0 bases, and 21 bases lay between the germline ends. The CDR3 loop is CATSRDGSYSRGSSGNTIYF. CDR3 nucleotides: TGTGCCACCAGCAGAGATGGGAGTTACAGCAGGGGATCCTCTGGAAACACCATATATTTT.

The rearrangement links TRBV4-2 to TRBJ1-4; 7 nucleotides align to TRBD1. This CDR3 region has 13 residues. Germline loops: CDR1 LGHNA, CDR2 YNFKEQ. Trimming at V came to 7 bases and at J to 6 bases, leaving 5 bases not matched to a gene. The CDR3 loop is CASTVDRDEKLFF. The CDR3 DNA reads TGTGCCAGCACCGTAGACAGGGATGAAAAACTGTTTTTT.

The chain uses TRBV5-1 and TRBJ2-3; 10 bases match TRBD1. Trimming cost V 4 bases and J 0 bases; bases outside gene matches: 5. Per germline, CDR1 SGHRS and CDR2 YFSETQ. The CDR3 totals 16 residues. CDR3 sequence (DNA): TGCGCCAGCAGCCCGGACAGGGGGACTAGCACAGATACGCAGTATTTT. This sequence encodes CASSPDRGTSTDTQYF.

V usage is TRBV19 and J usage is TRBJ1-5, with D unresolved. The CDR3 contains 15 residues. V lost 5 bases to trimming and J lost 0 bases, with 11 bases between them. CDR1 LNHDA and CDR2 SQIVND come from the germline V gene (reference sequence). Here the CDR3 reads CASSVQAYSNQPQHF. The CDR3 DNA reads as TGTGCCAGTAGTGTTCAGGCTTATAGCAATCAGCCCCAGCATTTT.

The rearrangement joins TRBV18 to TRBJ1-5; tentative D call: TRBD1 (5 bases). V dropped 2 bases and J dropped 6 bases, with 11 bases sitting between them. CDR1 and CDR2 from the germline V gene are KGHSH and LQKENI. The CDR3 sequence is 14 residues long. The CDR3 coding sequence is TGTGCCAGCTCACCAGAACAGGCATTTCAGCCCCAGCATTTT. This encodes CASSPEQAFQPQHF.

The CDR3 coding sequence is TGTGCCAGCAGCCCACACAGGGGGGGCTCTGGAAACACCATATATTTT. Protein: CASSPHRGGSGNTIYF. The chain uses TRBV9 and TRBJ1-3; 8 nucleotides match TRBD1. V dropped 4 bases and J dropped 0; count of bases not matched to a gene: 6. Germline V gives CDR1 SGDLS, CDR2 YYNGEE. CDR3 length equals 16 residues.

The chain is built from TRBV5-1 and TRBJ2-1; no definite D call. CDR1 is SGHRS and CDR2 is YFSETQ in the germline V gene. The CDR3 is made up of 15 amino acids. V was shortened by 1 base and J by 1 base, with 9 bases between the two germline ends. The CDR3 DNA sequence: TGCGCCAGCAGCTTGCAGGATGTATCCTACAATGAGCAGTTCTTC. It encodes CASSLQDVSYNEQFF.

This CDR3 is CAISESSVQNTEAFF. CDR3 sequence (DNA): TGTGCCATCAGTGAGTCGAGTGTTCAGAACACTGAAGCTTTCTTT. V gene TRBV10-3 combines with J gene TRBJ1-1; D gene uncertain. The germline gives CDR1 ENHRY, CDR2 SYGVKD. The CDR3 has 15 amino acids. Trimming left V 0 bases short and J 1 base short, with 9 bases between.

This sequence joins TRBV21-1 and TRBJ1-3; no check of the table's D call, TRBD1, against the DNA was made. TRBV21-1 is a recognized pseudogene. CDR3 size: 18 residues. CDR3 region: CASSKRGQGSPSGNTIYF. CDR3 sequence (DNA): TGTGCCAGCAGCAAAAGGGGGCAGGGCAGCCCCTCTGGAAACACCATATATTTT.

A few counts support this clone. J is TRBJ1-4 and V is TRBV5-1, with 12 bases lining up with TRBD1. The germline V gene encodes CDR1 SGHRS and CDR2 YFSETQ. The ends lost 4 bases at V and 6 bases at J; junction bases unmatched: 1. This CDR3 region has 14 residues. The CDR3 loop reads CASSRDRGHEKLFF. The DNA of the CDR3 is TGCGCCAGCAGCCGGGACAGGGGGCATGAAAAACTGTTTTTT.

The chain combines TRBV9 with TRBJ1-6, with no clear D. This CDR3 has 14 amino acids. The V gene's germline CDR1 is SGDLS and CDR2 YYNGEE. The germline V and J ends were trimmed by 0 bases and 7 bases, with 8 bases remaining between them. This chain's CDR3 is CASSVDVLNSPLHF. The CDR3 DNA is TGTGCCAGCAGCGTAGATGTTCTGAATTCACCCCTCCACTTT.

The CDR3 loop is CASSRDYWGNTEAFF. In DNA, the CDR3 is TGTGCCAGCAGCAGGGACTATTGGGGGAACACTGAAGCTTTCTTT. This sequence joins TRBV5-4 and TRBJ1-1; tentative D call: TRBD1 (5 bases). This CDR3 comprises 15 residues. Trimming pared 4 bases from V and 1 base from J, leaving 14 bases between. CDR1 and CDR2 (germline): SGHNT, YYREEE (reference sequence).

This chain joins TRBV2 and TRBJ2-7; D is possibly TRBD1 (6 bases). V lost 6 bases, J lost 6 bases, and 18 bases lay in between. CDR3 length equals 14 residues. In germline, CDR1 is SNHLY, CDR2 FYNNEI. CDR3 sequence reads: CASRPTGLYGEQYF. CDR3 bases: TGTGCCAGCAGACCGACAGGCCTCTATGGCGAGCAGTACTTC.

The V call is TRBV4-1, the J call TRBJ2-5; D is perhaps TRBD1 (5 bases). The CDR3 is made up of 15 amino acids. Germline CDR1 and CDR2: MGHRA and YSYEKL. Trimming took off 0 bases at V and 7 bases at J, with 15 bases between the two ends. This CDR3 reads CASSQDQGTHRTQYF. CDR3 nucleotides: TGCGCCAGCAGCCAAGATCAGGGCACCCACCGGACCCAGTACTTC.

This chain links TRBV4-2 with TRBJ1-5; 8 bases agree with TRBD1. J lost 5 bases, V lost 0 bases, and 3 bases had no gene match. CDR1 LGHNA and CDR2 YNFKEQ come from the germline V gene. CDR3 length: 15 residues. Here the CDR3 DNA reads TGTGCCAGCAGCCAAGATCAGGGGGCTTATCAGCCCCAGCATTTT. Encoded protein: CASSQDQGAYQPQHF.